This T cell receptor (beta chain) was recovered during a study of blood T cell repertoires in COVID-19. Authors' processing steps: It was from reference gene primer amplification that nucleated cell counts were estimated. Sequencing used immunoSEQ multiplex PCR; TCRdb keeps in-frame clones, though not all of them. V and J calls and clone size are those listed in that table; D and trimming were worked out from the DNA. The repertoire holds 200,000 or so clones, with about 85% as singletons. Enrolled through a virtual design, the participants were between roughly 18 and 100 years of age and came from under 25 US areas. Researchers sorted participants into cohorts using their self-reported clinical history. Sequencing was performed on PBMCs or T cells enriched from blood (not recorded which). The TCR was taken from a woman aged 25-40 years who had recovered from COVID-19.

The CDR3 bases are TGTGCCAGCAGTAGGGGTAATTCACCCCTCCACTTT. This gives the protein CASSRGNSPLHF. The rearrangement uses TRBV6-5 and TRBJ1-6; a possible D gene is TRBD1 (5 bases). From germline, CDR1 is MNHEY and CDR2 SVGAGI. The CDR3 consists of 12 residues. Trimming removed 5 bases from V and 6 bases from J, with 5 bases in between.